The present T cell receptor (beta chain) was sequenced within a study of blood T cell repertoires in COVID-19. Overall study: Sources were T cells, B-cell-depleted T cells, or PBMCs; the material itself was cDNA or gDNA.

Data came from immunoSEQ multiplex PCR; TCRdb stores just in-frame clones and leaves some out. Altogether 85,000 to 95,000 clones are present, 89% being singletons, with the ten largest covering roughly 5.2%. Germline loops: CDR1 MNHEY, CDR2 SVGEGT. The CDR3 loop spans 12 amino acids. V gave up 6 bases and J gave up 6 bases, with 9 bases separating them. The sequencing input was peripheral blood. The sequence derives from a woman of 80 years or more with active COVID-19. This chain links TRBV6-2 or TRBV6-3 with TRBJ1-5; D gene ambiguous. CDR3 in amino acids: CASSDPSQPQHF. The CDR3 coding sequence is TGTGCCAGCAGCGATCCCAGTCAGCCCCAGCATTTT.